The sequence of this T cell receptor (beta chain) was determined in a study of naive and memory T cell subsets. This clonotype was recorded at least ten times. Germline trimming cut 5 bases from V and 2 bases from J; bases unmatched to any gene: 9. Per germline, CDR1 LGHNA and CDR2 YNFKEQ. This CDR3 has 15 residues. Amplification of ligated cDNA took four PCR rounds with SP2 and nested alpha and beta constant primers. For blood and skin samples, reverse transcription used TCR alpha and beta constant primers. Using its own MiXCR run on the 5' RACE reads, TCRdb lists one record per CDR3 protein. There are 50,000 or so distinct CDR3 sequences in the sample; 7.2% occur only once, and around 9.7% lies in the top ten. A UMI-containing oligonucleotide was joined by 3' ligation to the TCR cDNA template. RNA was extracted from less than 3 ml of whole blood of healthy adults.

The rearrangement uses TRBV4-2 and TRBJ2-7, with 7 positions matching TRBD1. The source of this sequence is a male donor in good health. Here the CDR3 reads CASSERRQGTYEQYF. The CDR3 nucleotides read TGTGCCAGCAGCGAAAGAAGACAGGGAACCTACGAGCAGTACTTC.